The 13 T cell receptor beta chains in this list originate from one sample, sequenced in a study of T cells expressing NK-cell markers. TCRdb re-called the 5' RACE reads and catalogs CDR3 proteins one per entry, DNA excluded. The sample totals about 450,000 distinct CDR3 sequences. Sequencing was done on a sample of blood T cells: a sorted CD56 or NKG2C T cell subset, CD4+ or CD8+ T cells, or bulk PBMC T cells (not recorded which). The receptor set was obtained from a woman between 18 and 70 years old in good health.

The J gene is TRBJ2-7, the V gene TRBV12-3 or TRBV12-4. The length of the CDR3 is 13 residues. The CDR3 sequence is CASSPVASYGQYF.

The chain links TRBV20-1 to TRBJ1-3; TCRdb calls TRBD1, which cannot be checked without DNA. The germline V gene has CDR1 DFQATT and CDR2 SNEGSKA (reference sequence). This CDR3 is built from 13 residues. The CDR3 loop reads CSARTGNGNTIYF.

The genes are TRBV11-2 and TRBJ2-2; TCRdb lists TRBD1, though no DNA is available to test this call. CDR1 and CDR2 (germline): SGHAT, FQNNGV. This CDR3 contains 16 residues. CDR3 sequence reads: CASSFGGTQNTGELFF.

The chain recombines TRBV30 with TRBJ2-3; the TCRdb call, TRBD1, lacks DNA for checking. The CDR3 is made up of 13 amino acids. Germline loops: CDR1 GTSNPN, CDR2 SVGIG (reference sequence). CDR3 residues: CAWRMDRVQFQYF.

This chain connects TRBV29-1 to TRBJ2-3; TCRdb's D call, TRBD1, is unchecked because there is no DNA. This CDR3 has 12 residues. The germline V gene has CDR1 SQVTM and CDR2 ANQGSEA. The chain's CDR3 is CSAGPLGGTQYF.

V gene TRBV5-8 combines with J gene TRBJ1-4; TCRdb selects TRBD1, and the lack of DNA leaves this call unchecked. The CDR3 covers 15 residues. Germline assignment: CDR1 SGHTS and CDR2 YDEGEE. CDR3 residues: CASSLGGGLNEKLFF.

The chain carries TRBV6-5 and TRBJ2-7; TCRdb designates TRBD1, a call that cannot be tested without DNA. The CDR3 totals 17 residues. Germline V gene lookup returns CDR1 MNHEY and CDR2 SVGAGI. The chain's CDR3 is CASSWPPTSGATYEQYF.

J is TRBJ2-1 and V is TRBV29-1; TCRdb's D gene call, TRBD1, goes unchecked for lack of DNA. CDR1 and CDR2 (germline): SQVTM, ANQGSEA. There are 14 residues in the CDR3. The CDR3 sequence is CSVDQGGIYNEQFF.

The V call is TRBV4-3, the J call TRBJ2-2; TCRdb outputs TRBD1, but without DNA this stays unchecked. Germline V gene sequence: CDR1 LGHNA, CDR2 YSLEER. The CDR3 runs 15 residues. CDR3 residues: CASSQDWGRIGELFF.

This chain joins TRBV7-2 and TRBJ1-2; lacking DNA, the TRBD1 call made by TCRdb goes unchecked. Germline values: CDR1 SGHTA, CDR2 FQGNSA. The CDR3 contains 16 residues. The CDR3 protein is CASSRGTGEKNYSYTF.

The CDR3 is CASSYWTSGAYNEQFF. The V gene is TRBV6-5, the J gene TRBJ2-1. The CDR3 totals 16 residues. Germline CDR1 MNHEY, CDR2 SVGAGI.

The genes are TRBV29-1 and TRBJ1-1. The CDR3 loop spans 14 amino acids. The germline V gene encodes CDR1 SQVTM and CDR2 ANQGSEA. Here the CDR3 reads CSVDVKGGSVGAFF. The whole variable domain, remainder taken from reference TRBV29-1 and TRBJ1-1, is SAVISQKPSRDICQRGTSLTIQCQVDSQVTMMFWYRQQPGQSLTLIATANQGSEATYESGFVIDKFPISRPNLTFSTLTVSNMSPEDSSIYLCSVDVKGGSVGAFFGQGTRLTVV.

V is TRBV5-5 and J is TRBJ1-1. CDR1 and CDR2 (germline): SGHKS, YYEKEE (reference sequence). The CDR3 is 14 residues long. This chain's CDR3 is CASSFSTLETEAFF.